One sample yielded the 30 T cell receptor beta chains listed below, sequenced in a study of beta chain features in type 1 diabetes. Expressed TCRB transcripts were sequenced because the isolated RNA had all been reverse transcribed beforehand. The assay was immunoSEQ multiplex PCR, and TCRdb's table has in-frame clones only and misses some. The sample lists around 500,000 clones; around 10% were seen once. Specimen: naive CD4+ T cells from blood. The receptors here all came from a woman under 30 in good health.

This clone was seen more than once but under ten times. The DNA of the CDR3 is TGTGCCAGCAGCTTAATGGGCTCCCCGAGGGACTACAATGAGCAGTTCTTC. Protein product: CASSLMGSPRDYNEQFF. The rearrangement uses TRBV7-3 and TRBJ2-1; D is possibly TRBD2 (5 bases). V was clipped by 1 base and J by 3 bases, with 16 bases between them. Germline V gives CDR1 SGHTA, CDR2 FQGTGA. The CDR3 covers 17 residues.

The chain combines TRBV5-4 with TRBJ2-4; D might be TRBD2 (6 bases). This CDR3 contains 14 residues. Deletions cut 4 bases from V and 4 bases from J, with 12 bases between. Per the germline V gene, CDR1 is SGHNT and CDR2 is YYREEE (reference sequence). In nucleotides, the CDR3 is TGTGCCAGCAGCGCCTCTAGCGTAAAAAACATTCAGTACTTC. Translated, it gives CASSASSVKNIQYF.

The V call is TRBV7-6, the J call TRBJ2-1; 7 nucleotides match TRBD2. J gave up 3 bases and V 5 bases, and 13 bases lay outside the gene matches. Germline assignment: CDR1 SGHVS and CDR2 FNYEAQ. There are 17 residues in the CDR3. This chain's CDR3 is CASSEGLRERSYNEQFF. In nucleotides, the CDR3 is TGTGCCAGCAGCGAAGGGTTGCGGGAGCGCAGCTACAATGAGCAGTTCTTC. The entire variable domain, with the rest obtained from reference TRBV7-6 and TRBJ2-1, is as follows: GAGVSQSPRYKVTKRGQDVALRCDPISGHVSLYWYRQALGQGPEFLTYFNYEAQQDKSGLPNDRFSAERPEGSISTLTIQRTEQRDSAMYRCASSEGLRERSYNEQFFGPGTRLTVL.

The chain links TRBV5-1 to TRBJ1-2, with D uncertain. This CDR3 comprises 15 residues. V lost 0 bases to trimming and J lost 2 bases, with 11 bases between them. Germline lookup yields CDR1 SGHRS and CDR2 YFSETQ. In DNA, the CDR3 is TGCGCCAGCAGCTTGGGAGTGGAAGGGAACTATGGCTACACCTTC. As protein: CASSLGVEGNYGYTF.

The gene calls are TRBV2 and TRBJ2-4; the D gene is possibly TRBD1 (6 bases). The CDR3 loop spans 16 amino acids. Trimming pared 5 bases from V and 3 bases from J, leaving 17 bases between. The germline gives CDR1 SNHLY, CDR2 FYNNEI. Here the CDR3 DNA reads TGTGCCAGCAGTACTACAGGGAGTAGGGTCAAAAACATTCAGTACTTC. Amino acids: CASSTTGSRVKNIQYF. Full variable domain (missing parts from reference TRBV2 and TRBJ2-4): EPEVTQTPSHQVTQMGQEVILRCVPISNHLYFYWYRQILGQKVEFLVSFYNNEISEKSEIFDDQFSVERPDGSNFTLKIRSTKLEDSAMYFCASSTTGSRVKNIQYFGAGTRLSVL.

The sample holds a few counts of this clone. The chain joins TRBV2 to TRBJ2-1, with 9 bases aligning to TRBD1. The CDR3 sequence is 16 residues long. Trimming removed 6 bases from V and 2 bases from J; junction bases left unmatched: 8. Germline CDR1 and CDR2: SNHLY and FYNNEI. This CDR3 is CASRRLRDRAYNEQFF. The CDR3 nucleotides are TGTGCCAGCAGGAGGCTGCGGGACAGGGCCTACAATGAGCAGTTCTTC.

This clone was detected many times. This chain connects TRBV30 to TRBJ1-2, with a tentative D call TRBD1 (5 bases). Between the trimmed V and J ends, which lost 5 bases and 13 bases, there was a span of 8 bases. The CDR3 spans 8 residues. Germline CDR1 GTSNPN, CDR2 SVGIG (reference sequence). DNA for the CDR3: TGTGCCTGGGGGGCACGCACCTTC. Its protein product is CAWGARTF.

The CDR3 nucleotides read TGTGCCAGCAGCTTAATGGGGGAGGTGAACACTGAAGCTTTCTTT. Encoded protein: CASSLMGEVNTEAFF. The J gene is TRBJ1-1, the V gene TRBV13; D may be TRBD1 (5 bases). This CDR3 contains 15 residues. Germline V lookup: CDR1 PRHDT, CDR2 FYEKMQ (reference sequence). The ends were cut back, 2 bases at V and 0 bases at J, with 10 bases in the middle.

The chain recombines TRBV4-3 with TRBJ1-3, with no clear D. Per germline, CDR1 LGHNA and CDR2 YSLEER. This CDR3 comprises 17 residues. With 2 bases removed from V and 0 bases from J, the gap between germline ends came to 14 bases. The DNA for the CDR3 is TGCGCCAGCAGCCAATCGACTGCGTTATTCTCTGGAAACACCATATATTTT. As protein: CASSQSTALFSGNTIYF.

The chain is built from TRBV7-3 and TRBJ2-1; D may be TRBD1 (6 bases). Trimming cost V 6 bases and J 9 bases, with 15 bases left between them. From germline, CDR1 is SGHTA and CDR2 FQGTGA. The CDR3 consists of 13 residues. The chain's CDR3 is CASSRQVIGEQFF. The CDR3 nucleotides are TGTGCCAGCAGTCGACAGGTTATAGGTGAGCAGTTCTTC.

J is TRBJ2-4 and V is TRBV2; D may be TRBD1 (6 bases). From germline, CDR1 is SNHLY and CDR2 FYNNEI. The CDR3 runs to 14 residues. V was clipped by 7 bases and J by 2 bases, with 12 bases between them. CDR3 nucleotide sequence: TGTGCCAGCATGAAGGACAGTTCCAAAAACATTCAGTACTTC. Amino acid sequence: CASMKDSSKNIQYF.

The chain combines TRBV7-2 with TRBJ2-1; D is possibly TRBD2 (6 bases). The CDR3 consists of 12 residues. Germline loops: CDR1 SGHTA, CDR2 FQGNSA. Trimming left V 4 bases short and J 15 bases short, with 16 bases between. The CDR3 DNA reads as TGTGCCAGCAGCTACAATCTCGGGAGTTGGTTCTTC. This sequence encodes CASSYNLGSWFF.

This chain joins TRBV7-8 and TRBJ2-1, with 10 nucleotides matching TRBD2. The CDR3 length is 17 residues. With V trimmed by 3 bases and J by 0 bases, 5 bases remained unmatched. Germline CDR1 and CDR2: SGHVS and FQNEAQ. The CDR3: CASSLSSGGSSYNEQFF. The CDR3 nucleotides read TGTGCCAGCAGCTTGTCTAGCGGGGGATCCTCCTACAATGAGCAGTTCTTC.

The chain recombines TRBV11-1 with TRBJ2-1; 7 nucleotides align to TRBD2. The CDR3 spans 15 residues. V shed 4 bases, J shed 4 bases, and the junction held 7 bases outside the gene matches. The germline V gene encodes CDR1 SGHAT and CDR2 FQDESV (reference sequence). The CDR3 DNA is TGTGCCAGCAGCTCCCGGGACTACGGATACAATGAGCAGTTCTTC. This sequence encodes CASSSRDYGYNEQFF.

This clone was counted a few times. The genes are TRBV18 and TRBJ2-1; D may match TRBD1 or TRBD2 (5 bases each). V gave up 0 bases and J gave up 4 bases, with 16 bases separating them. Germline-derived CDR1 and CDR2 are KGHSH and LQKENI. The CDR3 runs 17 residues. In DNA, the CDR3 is TGTGCCAGCTCACCACCGGGACGGGCTCTATCGTACAATGAGCAGTTCTTC. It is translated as CASSPPGRALSYNEQFF. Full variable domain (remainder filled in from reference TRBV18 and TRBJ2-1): NAGVMQNPRHLVRRRGQEARLRCSPMKGHSHVYWYRQLPEEGLKFMVYLQKENIIDESGMPKERFSAEFPKEGPSILRIQQVVRGDSAAYFCASSPPGRALSYNEQFFGPGTRLTVL.

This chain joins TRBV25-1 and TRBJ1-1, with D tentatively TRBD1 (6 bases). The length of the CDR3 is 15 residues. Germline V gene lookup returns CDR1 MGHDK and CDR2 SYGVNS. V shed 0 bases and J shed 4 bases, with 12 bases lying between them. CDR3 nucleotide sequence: TGTGCCAGCAGTGAATATGCAGGGGCTTTCACTGAAGCTTTCTTT. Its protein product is CASSEYAGAFTEAFF. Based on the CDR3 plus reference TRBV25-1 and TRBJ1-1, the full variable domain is EADIYQTPRYLVIGTGKKITLECSQTMGHDKMYWYQQDPGMELHLIHYSYGVNSTEKGDLSSESTVSRIRTEHFPLTLESARPSHTSQYLCASSEYAGAFTEAFFGQGTRLTVV.

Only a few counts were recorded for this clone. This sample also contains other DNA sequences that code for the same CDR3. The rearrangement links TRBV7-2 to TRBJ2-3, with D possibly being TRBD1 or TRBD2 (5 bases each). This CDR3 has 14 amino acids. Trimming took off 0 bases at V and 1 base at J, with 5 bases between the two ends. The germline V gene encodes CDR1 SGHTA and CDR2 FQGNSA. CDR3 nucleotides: TGTGCCAGCAGCTTAGCGGGGGGCACAGATACGCAGTATTTT. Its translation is CASSLAGGTDTQYF.

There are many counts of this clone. The CDR3 sequence is CASSHLDRGRNSPLHF. CDR3 bases: TGCGCCAGCAGTCACCTCGACAGGGGGCGAAATTCACCCCTCCACTTT. The J gene is TRBJ1-6, the V gene TRBV23-1, with 10 positions matching TRBD1. TRBV23-1 carries the ORF label, with uncertain function. The CDR3 consists of 16 residues. Trimming cost V 3 bases and J 7 bases; bases outside gene matches: 6.

The CDR3 protein is CASSQDPTSGSRVEQYF. The CDR3 coding sequence is TGCGCCAGCAGCCAAGACCCCACTAGCGGGAGCCGCGTGGAGCAGTACTTC. This rearrangement joins TRBV4-3 to TRBJ2-7; 11 nucleotides match TRBD2. J lost 7 bases, V lost 0 bases, and 11 bases had no gene match. The CDR3 extends over 17 amino acids. CDR1 and CDR2 (germline): LGHNA, YSLEER.

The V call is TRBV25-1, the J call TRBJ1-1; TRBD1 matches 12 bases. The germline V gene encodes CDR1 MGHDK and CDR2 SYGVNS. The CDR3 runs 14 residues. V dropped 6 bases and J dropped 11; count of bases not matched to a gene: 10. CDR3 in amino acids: CASRGQGARSVAFF. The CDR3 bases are TGTGCCAGCAGGGGACAGGGGGCGCGGAGTGTGGCTTTCTTT.

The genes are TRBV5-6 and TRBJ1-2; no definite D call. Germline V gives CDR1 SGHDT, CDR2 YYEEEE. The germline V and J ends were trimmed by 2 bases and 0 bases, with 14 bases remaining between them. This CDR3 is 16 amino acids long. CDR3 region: CASSLFGASTNYGYTF. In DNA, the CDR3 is TGTGCCAGCAGCTTATTTGGTGCCAGCACTAACTATGGCTACACCTTC. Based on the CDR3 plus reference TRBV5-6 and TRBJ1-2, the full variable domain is DAGVTQSPTHLIKTRGQQVTLRCSPKSGHDTVSWYQQALGQGPQFIFQYYEEEERQRGNFPDRFSGHQFPNYSSELNVNALLLGDSALYLCASSLFGASTNYGYTFGSGTRLTVV.

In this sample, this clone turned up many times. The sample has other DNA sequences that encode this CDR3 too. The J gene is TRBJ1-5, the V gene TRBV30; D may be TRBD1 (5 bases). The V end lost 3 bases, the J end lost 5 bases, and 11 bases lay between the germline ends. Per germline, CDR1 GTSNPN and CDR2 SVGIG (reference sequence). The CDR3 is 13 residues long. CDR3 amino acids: CAWSVLGDQPQHF. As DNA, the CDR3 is TGTGCCTGGAGCGTACTGGGGGATCAGCCCCAGCATTTT.

In DNA form, the CDR3 reads TGCGCCAGCAGCCAAGAACTAGCGGGGGCCAACCAAGAGACCCAGTACTTC. The encoded protein is CASSQELAGANQETQYF. The chain carries TRBV4-3 and TRBJ2-5; 11 nucleotides match TRBD2. The V gene end was trimmed by 0 bases and the J gene end by 0 bases; junction bases not matched to a gene: 3. The CDR3 is 17 amino acids. From germline, CDR1 is LGHNA and CDR2 YSLEER.

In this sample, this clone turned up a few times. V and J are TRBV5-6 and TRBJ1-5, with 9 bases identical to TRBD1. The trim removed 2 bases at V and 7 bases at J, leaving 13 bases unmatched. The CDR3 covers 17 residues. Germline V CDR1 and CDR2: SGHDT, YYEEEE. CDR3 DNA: TGTGCCAGCAGCTTCTCCGGGACAGGGTTGTTTTACCAGCCCCAGCATTTT. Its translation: CASSFSGTGLFYQPQHF.

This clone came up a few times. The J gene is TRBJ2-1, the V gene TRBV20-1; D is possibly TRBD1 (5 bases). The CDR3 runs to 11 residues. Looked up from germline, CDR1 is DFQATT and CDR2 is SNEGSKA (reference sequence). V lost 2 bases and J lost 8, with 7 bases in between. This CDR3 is CSARRGYEQFF. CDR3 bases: TGCAGTGCTAGAAGGGGATATGAGCAGTTCTTC.

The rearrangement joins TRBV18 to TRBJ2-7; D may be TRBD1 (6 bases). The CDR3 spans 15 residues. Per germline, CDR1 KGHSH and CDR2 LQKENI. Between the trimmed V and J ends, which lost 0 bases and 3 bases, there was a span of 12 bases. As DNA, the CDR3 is TGTGCCAGCTCACCACCGAGCGGACAGTTCTACGAGCAGTACTTC. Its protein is CASSPPSGQFYEQYF.

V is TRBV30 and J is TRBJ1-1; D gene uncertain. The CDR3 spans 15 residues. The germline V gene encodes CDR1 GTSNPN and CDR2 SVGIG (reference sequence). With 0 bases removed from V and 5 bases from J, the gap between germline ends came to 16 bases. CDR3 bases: TGTGCCTGGAGTGTATTGGCCGGAACCCCGACTGAAGCTTTCTTT. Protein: CAWSVLAGTPTEAFF.

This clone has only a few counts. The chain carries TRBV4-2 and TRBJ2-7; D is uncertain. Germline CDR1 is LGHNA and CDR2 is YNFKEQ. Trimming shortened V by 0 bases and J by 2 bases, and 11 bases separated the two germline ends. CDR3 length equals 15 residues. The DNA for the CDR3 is TGTGCCAGCAGCCAAGAATCCAGGTCCACCTACGAGCAGTACGTC. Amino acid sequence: CASSQESRSTYEQYV.

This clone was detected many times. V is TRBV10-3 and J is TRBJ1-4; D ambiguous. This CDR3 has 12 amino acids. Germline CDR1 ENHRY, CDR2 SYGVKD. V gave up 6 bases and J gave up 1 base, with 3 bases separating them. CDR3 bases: TGTGCCATCAGGGGAACTAATGAAAAACTGTTTTTT. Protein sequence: CAIRGTNEKLFF.

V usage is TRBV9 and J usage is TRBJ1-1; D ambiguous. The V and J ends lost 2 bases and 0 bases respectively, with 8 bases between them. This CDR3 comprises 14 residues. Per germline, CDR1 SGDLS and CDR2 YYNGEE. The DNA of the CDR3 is TGTGCCAGCAGCGTCGGGAATCTGAACACTGAAGCTTTCTTT. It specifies CASSVGNLNTEAFF.